Presented here are 27 T cell receptor beta chains from one specimen sequenced in a study of T cell clonality in common variable immunodeficiency. Some clones are missing from TCRdb's copy, which holds only in-frame ones; the method was immunoSEQ multiplex PCR. The sample counts roughly 70,000 clones, none seen once; the ten largest own around 1.7%. Sequenced input: peripheral blood mononuclear cells. Receptors originate from a person between 18 and 69 years old in good health.

The table lists this clone with many counts. The read ends 3 residues before the CDR3 terminus; that terminus is restored from the germline J gene. The chain joins TRBV20-1 to TRBJ2-7; 10 bases agree with TRBD2. Unmatched junction bases numbered 9, after V lost 5 bases and J lost 5 bases. The CDR3 has 14 residues. Germline CDR1 and CDR2: DFQATT and SNEGSKA (reference sequence). The sequenced part of the CDR3 DNA is TGCAGTGCTTCTTCCGGGACTAGCGTTAACGAG. Translating gives CSASSGTSVNE. The entire CDR3 reads CSASSGTSVNEQYF.

This clone was counted ten times or more. The CDR3 end lies 3 residues beyond the end of the read and is filled in from the germline J gene. V usage is TRBV20-1 and J usage is TRBJ2-3; no clear D. Between the trimmed V and J ends, which lost 5 bases and 0 bases, there was a span of 12 bases. The V gene's germline CDR1 is DFQATT and CDR2 SNEGSKA (reference sequence). CDR3 length equals 14 residues. Partial CDR3 DNA: TGCAGTGCTGTGGTAGCAGCTAGCACAGATACG. This codes for CSAVVAASTDT. The whole CDR3 is CSAVVAASTDTQYF.

This clone was counted many times. Coverage ceases 3 residues before the CDR3 finishes, and the germline J gene fills in the end. The rearrangement uses TRBV20-1 and TRBJ2-5; D ambiguous. CDR1 DFQATT and CDR2 SNEGSKA come from the germline V gene (reference sequence). The CDR3 totals 10 residues. V gave up 5 bases and J gave up 2 bases, with 3 bases separating them. CDR3 DNA (partial): TGCAGTGCTTATCAAGAGACC. Translated, it gives CSAYQET. The full-length CDR3 reads as CSAYQETQYF.

A note on this clone: The read terminates 3 residues before the CDR3 end, so the remaining end is supplied by the germline J gene. The V gene is TRBV7-8, the J gene TRBJ2-3, with 7 bases matching TRBD1. The CDR3 loop spans 15 amino acids. The germline V gene has CDR1 SGHVS and CDR2 FQNEAQ. V lost 1 base to trimming and J lost 3 bases; unmatched junction nucleotides: 4. The CDR3 loop reads CASSLEGAKTDTQYF. The sequenced CDR3 bases are TGTGCCAGCAGCTTAGAGGGGGCGAAGACAGATACG.

This clone was found many times. The read is 3 residues too short to cover the CDR3 end, so that end is filled in from the germline J gene. The J gene is TRBJ2-3, the V gene TRBV14, with 10 bases identical to TRBD2. Germline CDR1 reads SGHDN; CDR2 reads FVKESK. Losses at the gene ends were 5 bases for V and 0 bases for J; bases not matched to a gene: 2. The CDR3 has 15 amino acids. This chain's CDR3 is CASSGLADSTDTQYF. The DNA read from the CDR3 is TGTGCCAGCAGCGGACTAGCGGATAGCACAGATACG.

This clone has a count of ten or more. The CDR3 protein is CASSLFGGGTTDTQYF. Partial CDR3 DNA: TGCGCCAGCAGCTTGTTCGGGGGGGGAACCACAGATACG. The chain uses TRBV5-1 and TRBJ2-3; 8 bases agree with TRBD2. The read terminates 3 residues before the CDR3 end, so the remaining end is supplied by the germline J gene. V shed 1 base, J shed 2 bases, and the junction held 6 bases outside the gene matches. CDR3 length: 16 amino acids. From germline, CDR1 is SGHRS and CDR2 YFSETQ.

In this sample, this clone turned up many times. Read sequence stops 3 residues before the CDR3 end, and the germline J gene provides the missing end. The V and J genes are TRBV19 and TRBJ2-2; TRBD1 is a possible D gene (6 bases). The CDR3 sequence is 12 residues long. Trimming took 5 bases from V and 9 from J, leaving 10 bases between them. Germline V CDR1 and CDR2: LNHDA, SQIVND (reference sequence). CDR3 bases read: TGTGCCAGTAGTTACCAGGGGAGGGAG. Translated, it gives CASSYQGRE. The whole CDR3 reads CASSYQGRELFF. The entire variable domain, with the rest obtained from reference TRBV19 and TRBJ2-2, is as follows: DGGITQSPKYLFRKEGQNVTLSCEQNLNHDAMYWYRQDPGQGLRLIYYSQIVNDFQKGDIAEGYSVSREKKESFPLTVTSAQKNPTAFYLCASSYQGRELFFGEGSRLTVL.

This clone was observed many times. The read ends 3 residues early relative to the CDR3; the germline J gene fills the gap. This chain uses TRBV19 with TRBJ2-7, with 8 bases matching TRBD1. The V gene end was trimmed by 5 bases and the J gene end by 4 bases; junction bases not matched to a gene: 7. The germline V gene encodes CDR1 LNHDA and CDR2 SQIVND (reference sequence). This CDR3 region has 14 residues. CDR3 DNA, as far as it was read: TGTGCCAGTAGTGGCTCAGGGGGCATATACGAG. This codes for CASSGSGGIYE. The entire CDR3 reads CASSGSGGIYEQYF. The whole variable domain, filled in from reference TRBV19 and TRBJ2-7, reads DGGITQSPKYLFRKEGQNVTLSCEQNLNHDAMYWYRQDPGQGLRLIYYSQIVNDFQKGDIAEGYSVSREKKESFPLTVTSAQKNPTAFYLCASSGSGGIYEQYFGPGTRLTVT.

This clone has more than one count but fewer than ten. The CDR3 end falls 3 residues outside the read, so it is completed with the germline J gene. V gene TRBV7-2 combines with J gene TRBJ2-5, with D perhaps matching TRBD2 (7 bases). This CDR3 contains 14 residues. Germline V gene lookup returns CDR1 SGHTA and CDR2 FQGNSA. Trimming removed 4 bases at V and 5 bases at J, with 14 bases between. CDR3 DNA, as far as it was read: TGTGCCAGCAGCTCCCGGGGGGCGGGGGAGACC. Its protein is CASSSRGAGET. Given in full, the CDR3 is CASSSRGAGETQYF.

The sample holds a few counts of this clone. The missing CDR3 end, 3 residues past where the read stops, is filled in from the germline J gene. V gene TRBV5-6 combines with J gene TRBJ2-7, with D uncertain. V shed 0 bases and J shed 2 bases, with 6 bases lying between them. This CDR3 spans 13 amino acids. Per germline, CDR1 SGHDT and CDR2 YYEEEE. The part of the CDR3 DNA that was read is TGTGCCAGCAGCTTGGACGGTACCTACGAG. Protein sequence: CASSLDGTYE. The entire CDR3 reads CASSLDGTYEQYF.

This clone was found many times. The CDR3 end falls 3 residues outside the read, so it is completed with the germline J gene. V and J are TRBV4-2 and TRBJ2-7; D is perhaps TRBD1 (6 bases). The germline gives CDR1 LGHNA, CDR2 YNFKEQ. V shed 3 bases and J shed 1 base, with 13 bases lying between them. This CDR3 comprises 15 residues. This CDR3 reads CASSHRPQGSYEQYF. The covered CDR3 bases are TGTGCCAGCAGCCACCGTCCGCAGGGGTCCTACGAG.

This clone was seen many times. Read sequence stops 3 residues before the CDR3 end, and the germline J gene provides the missing end. The rearrangement links TRBV6-1 to TRBJ2-3, with 8 positions matching TRBD1. Germline CDR1 is MNHNS and CDR2 is SASEGT. J lost 3 bases, V lost 4 bases, and 6 bases had no gene match. The CDR3 consists of 15 residues. CDR3 bases read: TGTGCCAGCAGTGTCTGGACAGGGAGGACAGATACG. Translating gives CASSVWTGRTDT. The whole CDR3 region reads CASSVWTGRTDTQYF.

This clone occurred many times. Read coverage stops 3 residues before the CDR3 terminus; the germline J gene supplies the remainder. This rearrangement joins TRBV29-1 to TRBJ2-5, with D perhaps TRBD1 or TRBD2 (5 bases each). From germline, CDR1 is SQVTM and CDR2 ANQGSEA. V lost 5 bases, J lost 4 bases, and 17 bases lay in between. The CDR3 length is 14 residues. This chain's CDR3 is CSVPNRSGRETQYF. The CDR3 DNA, read in part, is TGCAGCGTTCCAAACAGGTCTGGGAGAGAGACC.

This clone has ten or more counts. Coverage ceases 3 residues before the CDR3 finishes, and the germline J gene fills in the end. The V and J genes are TRBV30 and TRBJ1-1; D perhaps matches TRBD1 (5 bases). CDR3 length: 19 amino acids. V was pared by 3 bases and J by 0 bases, with 26 bases between. Germline CDR1 is GTSNPN and CDR2 is SVGIG (reference sequence). CDR3 sequence: CAWRGSPWTPGGMNTEAFF. The DNA read from the CDR3 is TGTGCCTGGAGGGGCAGCCCCTGGACACCGGGTGGCATGAACACTGAA.

This clone was detected ten times or more. With the read ending 3 residues before the CDR3 end, the germline J gene is used to fill in that end. The V call is TRBV18, the J call TRBJ2-3; maybe TRBD2 (6 bases). V was cut by 3 bases and J by 0 bases, with 10 bases left in between. CDR3 length: 15 amino acids. Looked up from germline, CDR1 is KGHSH and CDR2 is LQKENI. The CDR3 DNA, read in part, is TGTGCCAGCTCACCGGGCGGGGTTAGCACAGATACG. It translates to CASSPGGVSTDT. The CDR3 in full is CASSPGGVSTDTQYF.

This clone was recorded many times. The sequence runs out 3 residues before the end of the CDR3; the remainder is reconstructed from the germline J gene. Other DNA sequences in this sample translate to the same CDR3. The chain joins TRBV19 to TRBJ2-7, with 9 bases aligning to TRBD1. CDR1 and CDR2 from the germline V gene are LNHDA and SQIVND (reference sequence). V gave up 2 bases and J gave up 5 bases; unmatched junction bases: 1. The CDR3 contains 13 residues. The CDR3 sequence is CASSITGGNEQYF. The CDR3 bases that were read are TGTGCCAGTAGTATAACAGGGGGCAACGAG.

This clone has ten or more counts. The read ends 3 residues shy of where the CDR3 ends; the end is completed using the germline J gene. The chain uses TRBV10-3 and TRBJ2-1; 7 nucleotides agree with TRBD1. V shed 6 bases and J 0 bases; nucleotides not matched to a gene: 23. CDR3 size: 21 residues. Germline V gene sequence: CDR1 ENHRY, CDR2 SYGVKD. CDR3 bases read: TGTGCCATCAGAAAACCGGGACAGACGACAGTACCAAATTACTCCTACAATGAG. It yields the protein CAIRKPGQTTVPNYSYNE. The complete CDR3 protein is CAIRKPGQTTVPNYSYNEQFF.

This clone was counted at least ten times. The CDR3 spells CSALGRGGTEAFF. CDR3 DNA, as far as it was read: TGCAGTGCCCTAGGTAGGGGAGGCACTGAA. The J gene is TRBJ1-1, the V gene TRBV20-1, with D perhaps matching TRBD1 (5 bases). Coverage ceases 3 residues before the CDR3 finishes, and the germline J gene fills in the end. The CDR3 sequence is 13 residues long. Trimming left V 6 bases short and J 4 bases short, with 15 bases between. Germline V gene sequence: CDR1 DFQATT, CDR2 SNEGSKA (reference sequence).

This clone was found many times. The CDR3 end lies 3 residues beyond the end of the read and is filled in from the germline J gene. The chain joins TRBV7-9 to TRBJ1-1, with a tentative D call TRBD1 (5 bases). The CDR3 totals 15 residues. The V gene lost 1 base and the J gene lost 0 bases, with 9 bases spanning the gap. Germline V gives CDR1 SEHNR, CDR2 FQNEAQ (reference sequence). The CDR3 sequence is CASSLGGTLNTEAFF. CDR3 DNA, as far as it was read: TGTGCCAGCAGCTTAGGAGGGACTTTGAACACTGAA.

This clone showed up many times. The read halts 3 residues ahead of the CDR3 end, with the missing end drawn from the germline J gene. The genes are TRBV20-1 and TRBJ1-5; 8 bases align to TRBD1. V gave up 6 bases and J gave up 4 bases; unmatched junction bases: 8. The length of the CDR3 is 14 residues. Germline CDR1 reads DFQATT; CDR2 reads SNEGSKA (reference sequence). CDR3 residues: CSARTGMENQPQHF. The sequenced CDR3 bases are TGCAGTGCCCGGACAGGGATGGAAAATCAGCCC.

This clone has ten or more counts. The read ends 3 residues before the CDR3 terminus; that terminus is restored from the germline J gene. The chain couples TRBV6-4 to TRBJ2-3; possibly TRBD2 for D (6 bases). V was shortened by 0 bases and J by 2 bases, with 15 bases between the two germline ends. Germline CDR1 MRHNA, CDR2 SNTAGT. This CDR3 is built from 17 residues. The CDR3 sequence is CASSDSNTGTYTDTQYF. The DNA read from the CDR3 is TGTGCCAGCAGTGACTCGAACACCGGGACTTACACAGATACG.

This clone was counted many times. Read data end 3 residues before the CDR3 end; the end is taken from the germline J gene. The chain employs TRBV14 and TRBJ2-1; tentative D call: TRBD2 (6 bases). Deletions cut 8 bases from V and 5 bases from J, with 13 bases between. This CDR3 is 13 amino acids long. Germline V lookup: CDR1 SGHDN, CDR2 FVKESK. CDR3 DNA, as far as it was read: TGTGCCAGCCGGGAGATCGGGGACAATGAG. Protein product: CASREIGDNE. The full CDR3 sequence reads CASREIGDNEQFF. Looking up the rest from reference TRBV14 and TRBJ2-1 gives the full variable domain: EAGVTQFPSHSVIEKGQTVTLRCDPISGHDNLYWYRRVMGKEIKFLLHFVKESKQDESGMPNNRFLAERTGGTYSTLKVQPAELEDSGVYFCASREIGDNEQFFGPGTRLTVL.

This clone was counted many times. With the read ending 3 residues before the CDR3 end, the germline J gene is used to fill in that end. The chain couples TRBV12-3 or TRBV12-4 to TRBJ2-1, with TRBD2 matching 14 bases. This CDR3 is 16 amino acids long. With 4 bases clipped from V and 7 bases from J, the junction kept 6 bases outside the gene matches. The covered CDR3 bases are TGTGCCAGCAGTTCCGAGGGACTAGCGGGGGAAAATGAG. This sequence encodes CASSSEGLAGENE. The whole CDR3 is CASSSEGLAGENEQFF.

There are many counts of this clone. The read ends 3 residues before the CDR3 terminus; that terminus is restored from the germline J gene. The chain links TRBV7-3 to TRBJ2-1, with D perhaps matching TRBD1 (6 bases). Germline CDR1 reads SGHTA; CDR2 reads FQGTGA. The CDR3 sequence is 15 residues long. Trimming shortened V by 4 bases and J by 2 bases, and 12 bases separated the two germline ends. CDR3 residues: CASSSIDRPYNEQFF. CDR3 DNA, as far as it was read: TGTGCCAGCAGCTCGATTGACAGGCCCTACAATGAG.

This clone was seen repeatedly, ten times or more. CDR3 amino acids: CASRRQGTEAFF. The CDR3 bases that were read are TGCGCCAGCAGGCGACAGGGCACTGAA. The genes are TRBV5-1 and TRBJ1-1; TRBD1 matches 7 bases. The read falls 3 residues short of the CDR3 end, and the missing part is taken from the germline J gene. V shed 5 bases, J shed 4 bases, and the junction held 2 bases outside the gene matches. In germline, CDR1 is SGHRS, CDR2 YFSETQ. The CDR3 is 12 amino acids.

In its sample, this clone was seen many times. The read stops 3 residues short of the end of the CDR3; the missing end is completed from the germline J gene. The chain joins TRBV5-1 to TRBJ2-3, with TRBD2 matching 10 bases. Germline loops: CDR1 SGHRS, CDR2 YFSETQ. Trimming cost V 7 bases and J 5 bases; bases outside gene matches: 7. The CDR3 runs to 14 residues. This CDR3 is CASGTSGEQDTQYF. Incomplete CDR3 DNA: TGCGCCAGCGGCACTAGCGGGGAACAAGATACG. The full variable domain, completed using reference TRBV5-1 and TRBJ2-3, is KAGVTQTPRYLIKTRGQQVTLSCSPISGHRSVSWYQQTPGQGLQFLFEYFSETQRNKGNFPGRFSGRQFSNSRSEMNVSTLELGDSALYLCASGTSGEQDTQYFGPGTRLTVL.

The table lists this clone with many counts. The CDR3 end lies 3 residues beyond the end of the read and is filled in from the germline J gene. The rearrangement joins TRBV19 to TRBJ1-2; D unresolved. Germline CDR1 LNHDA, CDR2 SQIVND (reference sequence). The CDR3 runs to 10 residues. The CDR3 sequence is CATVGNGYTF. The part of the CDR3 DNA that was read is TGTGCCACCGTTGGCAACGGC.